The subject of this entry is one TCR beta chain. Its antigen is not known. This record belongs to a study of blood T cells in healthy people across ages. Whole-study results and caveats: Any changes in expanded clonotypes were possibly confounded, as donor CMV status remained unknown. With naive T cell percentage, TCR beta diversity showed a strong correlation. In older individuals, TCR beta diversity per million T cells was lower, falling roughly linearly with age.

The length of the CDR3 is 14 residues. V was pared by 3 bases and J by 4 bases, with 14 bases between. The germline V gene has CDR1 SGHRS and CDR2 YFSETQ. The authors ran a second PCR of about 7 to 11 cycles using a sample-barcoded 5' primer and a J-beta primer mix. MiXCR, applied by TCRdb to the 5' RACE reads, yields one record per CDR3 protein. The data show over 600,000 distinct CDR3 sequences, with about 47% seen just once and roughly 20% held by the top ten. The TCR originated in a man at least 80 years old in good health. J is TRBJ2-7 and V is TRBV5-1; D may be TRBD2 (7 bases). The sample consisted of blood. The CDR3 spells CASSYGAGQYEQYF. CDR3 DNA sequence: TGCGCCAGCAGCTACGGAGCGGGACAATACGAGCAGTACTTC.